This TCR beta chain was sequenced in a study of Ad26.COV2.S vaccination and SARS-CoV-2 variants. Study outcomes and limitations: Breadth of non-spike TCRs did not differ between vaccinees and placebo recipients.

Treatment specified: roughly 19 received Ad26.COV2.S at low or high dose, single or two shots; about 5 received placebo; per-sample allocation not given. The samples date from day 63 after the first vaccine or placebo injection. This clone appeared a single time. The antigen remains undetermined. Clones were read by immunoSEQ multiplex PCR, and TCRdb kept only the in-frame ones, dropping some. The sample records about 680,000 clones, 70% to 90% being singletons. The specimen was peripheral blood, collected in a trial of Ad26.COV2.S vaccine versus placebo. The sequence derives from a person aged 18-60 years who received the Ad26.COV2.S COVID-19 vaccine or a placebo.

CDR3 in DNA: TGTGCCAGCAGTTCTTCACCTAGCGTGGGCGAGCAGTTCTTC. Its translation is CASSSSPSVGEQFF. The rearrangement links TRBV6-5 to TRBJ2-1; D perhaps matches TRBD2 (6 bases). With 4 bases removed from V and 10 bases from J, the gap between germline ends came to 17 bases. The CDR3 extends over 14 amino acids. The germline V gene encodes CDR1 MNHEY and CDR2 SVGAGI.